The 17 T cell receptor beta chains below come from one sample, sequenced in a study of blood T cell repertoires in COVID-19 (dated by TCRdb to the early 2020s). To prepare the library, the immunoSEQ multiplex PCR assay was applied. TCRdb re-hosts the immuneACCESS table, in-frame sequences only. Its copies lack some clones; in the studies checked, an unresolved V gene accounts for under half of them, and the cause for the rest is not known. Across this sample there are 150,000 to 180,000 clones, with roughly nine tenths seen only once. The ten most abundant clones make up about 2.5% of the sample. The sequenced material came from peripheral blood. These TCRs come from a woman between 65 and 79 years old with acute or convalescent COVID-19.

V gene TRBV7-9 combines with J gene TRBJ2-5; a possible D gene is TRBD1 (5 bases). Trimming took 5 bases from V and 5 from J, leaving 12 bases between them. Germline-derived CDR1 and CDR2 are SEHNR and FQNEAQ (reference sequence). The CDR3 length is 13 residues. CDR3 DNA sequence: TGTGCCAGCAGCAGGAATTCAGGGGAGACCCAGTACTTC. This encodes CASSRNSGETQYF.

CDR3 sequence (DNA): TGTGCCAGTAGTATAGATCAGGGGGACTATGGCTACACCTTC. Its translation: CASSIDQGDYGYTF. The chain employs TRBV19 and TRBJ1-2, with 7 nucleotides matching TRBD1. CDR3 length: 14 amino acids. J lost 3 bases, V lost 0 bases, and 1 base had no gene match. Germline CDR1 and CDR2: LNHDA and SQIVND (reference sequence).

This rearrangement joins TRBV7-3 to TRBJ1-5, with D possibly TRBD1 on 6 matching bases. Per germline, CDR1 SGHTA and CDR2 FQGTGA. V lost 4 bases, J lost 2 bases, and 15 bases lay in between. This CDR3 is 16 amino acids long. The CDR3 protein is CASSSSGGSGNQPQHF. Here the CDR3 DNA reads TGTGCCAGCAGCTCTTCGGGGGGCTCAGGCAATCAGCCCCAGCATTTT.

The chain recombines TRBV18 with TRBJ1-2; D possibly corresponds to TRBD1 (5 bases). The CDR3 has 14 residues. Trimming removed 2 bases at V and 4 bases at J, with 11 bases between. Per germline, CDR1 KGHSH and CDR2 LQKENI. The CDR3 nucleotides read TGTGCCAGCTCACCAGGGGGGGAGGCCTATGGCTACACCTTC. It encodes CASSPGGEAYGYTF.

This clone was seen a few times. This chain uses TRBV11-1 with TRBJ1-2, with TRBD1 identical over 8 bases. From germline, CDR1 is SGHAT and CDR2 FQDESV (reference sequence). V shed 8 bases, J shed 3 bases, and the junction held 11 bases outside the gene matches. The CDR3 sequence is 15 residues long. The chain's CDR3 is CASAGGQGGDYGYTF. Written as DNA, the CDR3 is TGTGCCAGCGCCGGTGGACAGGGAGGTGACTATGGCTACACCTTC.

This clone occurred once. This chain uses TRBV6-2 or TRBV6-3 with TRBJ1-1; possible D gene TRBD1, 5 bases. The V gene lost 2 bases and the J gene lost 0 bases, with 25 bases spanning the gap. This CDR3 has 20 residues. CDR1 and CDR2 (germline): MNHEY, SVGEGT. CDR3 in amino acids: CASSYRSQGIRSLMNTEAFF. The CDR3 bases are TGTGCCAGCAGTTACAGATCGCAGGGTATTAGAAGCCTGATGAACACTGAAGCTTTCTTT.

The J gene is TRBJ2-1, the V gene TRBV18, with a weak D call TRBD1 (5 bases). Trimming took off 3 bases at V and 3 bases at J, with 18 bases between the two ends. The CDR3 spans 17 residues. Germline V gene sequence: CDR1 KGHSH, CDR2 LQKENI. CDR3 nucleotides: TGTGCCAGCTCACCCTACGAGACAGCTCCCATCTACAATGAGCAGTTCTTC. Translation gives CASSPYETAPIYNEQFF.

CDR3 protein: CASSSYLGGVTGELFF. CDR3 nucleotides: TGTGCCAGCAGCAGTTATCTAGGGGGGGTCACCGGGGAGCTGTTTTTT. The chain couples TRBV6-2 or TRBV6-3 to TRBJ2-2; maybe TRBD2 (7 bases). CDR1 and CDR2 from the germline V gene are MNHEY and SVGEGT. The V end was cut by 6 bases, the J end by 4 bases, with 18 bases between. This CDR3 comprises 16 residues.

This rearrangement joins TRBV18 to TRBJ1-2; D possibly corresponds to TRBD1 (5 bases). The germline CDR1 and CDR2 sequences are KGHSH and LQKENI. The germline V and J ends were trimmed by 5 bases and 3 bases, with 13 bases remaining between them. This CDR3 has 14 residues. CDR3 bases: TGTGCCAGCTCAACTAATTTAGGGGACTATGGCTACACCTTC. As protein: CASSTNLGDYGYTF.

This clone has just a few counts. V usage is TRBV6-6 and J usage is TRBJ2-2; TRBD2 is a possible D gene (5 bases). The ends were cut back, 2 bases at V and 0 bases at J, with 10 bases in the middle. From germline, CDR1 is MNHNY and CDR2 SVGAGI (reference sequence). This CDR3 has 16 amino acids. In nucleotides, the CDR3 is TGTGCCAGCAGTTACGCGGCGGGCGCGAACACCGGGGAGCTGTTTTTT. Translating gives CASSYAAGANTGELFF.

The genes are TRBV6-5 and TRBJ1-1, with 7 nucleotides matching TRBD1. The ends lost 2 bases at V and 3 bases at J; junction bases unmatched: 6. This CDR3 region has 15 residues. Per germline, CDR1 MNHEY and CDR2 SVGAGI. The CDR3 here is CASSYRGLKDTEAFF. CDR3 bases: TGTGCCAGCAGTTACAGGGGGCTCAAGGACACTGAAGCTTTCTTT.

The rearrangement joins TRBV12-3 or TRBV12-4 to TRBJ1-1; D uncertain. The CDR3 sequence is 13 residues long. Trimming cost V 8 bases and J 11 bases, with 21 bases left between them. CDR3 nucleotides: TGTGCCAGCCTATCTGACATAACGGCTGCTGCTTTCTTT. This encodes CASLSDITAAAFF.

The rearrangement uses TRBV3-1 (or the pseudogene TRBV3-2) and TRBJ2-1, with D possibly TRBD2 on 7 matching bases. Looked up from germline, CDR1 is LGHDT and CDR2 is YNNKEL (reference sequence). The germline V and J ends were trimmed by 1 base and 7 bases, with 14 bases remaining between them. The CDR3 is 15 residues long. CDR3 sequence (DNA): TGTGCCAGCAGCCAAGCGGGGGGCACGGGGAATGAGCAGTTCTTC. As protein: CASSQAGGTGNEQFF.

This clone was counted only a few times. The chain carries TRBV5-4 and TRBJ2-7; 7 nucleotides agree with TRBD1. The CDR3 extends over 14 amino acids. The V gene's germline CDR1 is SGHNT and CDR2 YYREEE (reference sequence). V dropped 4 bases and J dropped 4; count of bases not matched to a gene: 8. The CDR3 loop is CASSEIDRAYEQYF. Here the CDR3 DNA reads TGTGCCAGCAGCGAAATCGACAGGGCATACGAGCAGTACTTC.

The chain links TRBV10-3 to TRBJ1-2; 8 bases match TRBD1. V gave up 6 bases and J gave up 7 bases; unmatched junction bases: 7. Germline CDR1 ENHRY, CDR2 SYGVKD. The CDR3 is 13 residues long. The CDR3 loop is CAISLTGEAGYTF. CDR3 bases: TGTGCCATCAGCCTGACAGGGGAGGCTGGCTACACCTTC.

The sample holds a few counts of this clone. This sequence joins TRBV15 and TRBJ1-3; D gene ambiguous. The V end was cut by 3 bases, the J end by 0 bases, with 9 bases between. Germline assignment: CDR1 LNHNV and CDR2 YYDKDF (reference sequence). CDR3 length: 15 residues. The CDR3 is CATSSDLSSGNTIYF. The CDR3 bases are TGTGCCACCAGCAGCGACTTGAGCTCTGGAAACACCATATATTTT.

The chain carries TRBV5-1 and TRBJ2-5, with TRBD2 as a possible D gene (5 bases). Germline CDR1 reads SGHRS; CDR2 reads YFSETQ. Trimming took 2 bases from V and 9 from J, leaving 14 bases between them. This CDR3 spans 13 amino acids. The CDR3 spells CASSLPRTGAQYF. CDR3 in DNA: TGCGCCAGCAGCTTACCGCGGACCGGGGCCCAGTACTTC.